The T cell receptor beta chain described here comes from a study of CXCR3-negative and CXCR3-positive naive CD8 T cells. Study-level findings and limits: Both naive subsets had comparably high diversity; memory CD8+ cells much lower.

Turning to this clonotype: The antigen is undetermined.

Triplicates of 300,000 cells were sorted from each CD8+ T cell subset. In preparing the TRB cDNA libraries, 5' RACE with UMI labels was used. TCRdb reprocessed the 5' RACE reads and reports one entry per CDR3 protein, with no DNA. Recorded for this sample: 130,000 or so distinct CDR3 sequences. CDR3 length: 16 residues. Germline V lookup: CDR1 MDHEN, CDR2 SYDVKM. The sequenced material came from naive CXCR3- CD8+ T cells from blood. Subset here: CD45RO-CCR7+CD27+CD95- naive CD8+ T cells lacking CXCR3 (TNR3-). The rearrangement uses TRBV28 and TRBJ2-5; TCRdb returns TRBD1, unconfirmable since there is no DNA. The sequence was collected from a human donor in good health. Some clones in this sample may be carry-over from other donors' samples. The CDR3 reads CASSFLAIRDRETQYF.